The source of this T cell receptor beta chain is a study of blood T cell repertoires in COVID-19. Study-level information: PBMCs, B-cell-depleted T cells, or T cells were the source of the cDNA or gDNA that made up the material.

While infection was still active, Seattle patients were enrolled and then followed longitudinally. Original processing methods: Estimation of nucleated cell counts was performed using reference gene primer amplification. Generated by immunoSEQ multiplex PCR, the TCRdb table keeps only in-frame clones and is missing some. Clonal size and the V and J genes are those of that table, whereas D and trimming came from the DNA. The data show about 160,000 clones, 70% to 80% seen once. The sample holds a few counts of this clone. V dropped 5 bases and J dropped 5 bases, with 7 bases sitting between them. The V gene's germline CDR1 is MDHEN and CDR2 SYDVKM. The CDR3 extends over 11 amino acids.

The sample taken for sequencing was peripheral blood. The source of this sequence is a woman aged 55 to 70 with COVID-19, enrolled during active disease. V is TRBV28 and J is TRBJ2-7; unclear D gene. CDR3 residues: CASSTLHEQYF. The CDR3 nucleotides are TGTGCCAGCAGTACATTACACGAGCAGTACTTC.